The entry below describes one TCR beta chain. There is no known antigen for this receptor. No base qualities exist here, and no much larger clone lies one base off it. The data are from a study of vaccination effects on CD4 cells after COVID-19 (dated by TCRdb to the early 2020s). Study-wide context: Two doses of either the BNT162b2 or the mRNA-1273 mRNA SARS-CoV-2 vaccine were administered to participants. In the study, cultures from other donors were sequenced using the Oncomine TCR Beta short-read assay on an Illumina iSeq 100. Altogether, some 10 COVID-19 convalescent patients and a handful of SARS-CoV-2-naive healthy vaccine recipients made up the full study. SARS-CoV-2 spike-specific CD4+ TCR repertoires from before and after mRNA vaccination were compared in COVID-19 convalescent patients and in infection-naive vaccine recipients. The study at large found these results: Among healthy vaccine recipients, nearly all vaccine-induced clones were SARS-CoV-2 mono-reactive, and just 1 of 255 was cross-reactive with common cold coronaviruses. At late post-vaccination timepoints, both infection-induced and vaccine-induced clones showed marked clonal contraction, consistent with waning T cell responses. Limitations of the study were the small number of convalescent patients and the absence of early post-infection timepoints.

Libraries came from the immunoSEQ multiplex PCR assay. DNA from the CD4+ T cells that had been cultured and isolated underwent TCR beta CDR3 sequencing. The original methods were these. Non-productive TCR sequences were removed and reads were trimmed to the CDR3 region, keeping CDR3s of at least 7 amino acids. The MANAFEST web app was used to pick out antigen-specific clonotypes by comparing their expansion in peptide wells with that in reference cultures. To be called positive, a clone needed expansion at FDR<0.05 compared with the reference and with all other wells, an odds ratio greater than 5, and a frequency greater than 0.1% in two replicate wells. Clonotypes significantly expanded in SARS-CoV-2 spike wells and in at least one common cold coronavirus spike condition were defined as cross-reactive. Levenshtein distance calculated with the stringdist R package was used to assess CDR3 similarity, and unrooted trees were constructed with ape in R 3.6.1. TCRdb took over this immuneACCESS table, retaining in-frame rearrangements with V and J assigned. Such tables are incomplete; in checked studies, under half of the missing clones stem from an unresolved V gene, and the remainder is unexplained. Clone size and V and J calls were adopted from that table, with D and trimming inferred from the DNA. The sample data list 25,000 to 35,000 clones, and under 85% of these were observed just once. The ten largest make up 30% of the sample.

The junction carries 8 bases between V and J, which are trimmed by 4 bases and 6 bases respectively. Reading from cysteine to phenylalanine, the CDR3 counts 12 amino acids. Of all the DNA, just the CDR3 is kept, 36 bases in frame from base 1. CDR1 is given as SGDLS and CDR2 as YYNGEE, both from the germline V gene. The ViraFEST assay stimulated PBMC with viral peptide pools and then used TCR sequencing to identify antigen-specific CD4+ T cell clonotypes by expansion. After approximately 11 days of culture, CD4+ T cells were isolated with the EasySep CD4+ T cell isolation kit. None of the healthy vaccine recipients had a prior SARS-CoV-2 infection, which was confirmed by nucleocapsid antibody tests that came back negative both before and after vaccination. Over 1.5 million PBMC per well were cultured with around 10 ug/ml peptides in IMDM containing around 5.3% human AB serum, about 9.6 IU/ml IL-2 and gentamicin. Half of the culture medium was replaced with fresh IL-2-containing medium on days 3 and 7. Unless noted otherwise, every peptide stimulation condition was grown in triplicate wells. Using Ficoll-Paque Plus gradient centrifugation, PBMC were separated from whole blood and then either used fresh or cryopreserved at -140C. The spike proteins of SARS-CoV-2 and of the common cold coronaviruses HCoV-NL63, HCoV-OC43 and HCoV-229E were spanned by overlapping peptide pools. Genomic DNA was extracted from cultured CD4+ T cells with the QIAamp micro DNA kit.

The origin of this receptor is a human donor who received a COVID-19 vaccine. The sequences come from CD4+ T cells from PBMCs cultured with SARS-CoV-2 spike peptides, collected before COVID-19 vaccination. Reading the label with the study, this specimen's cell subset or site is: SARS-CoV-2 spike overlapping peptide pool stimulation. This chain is built from TRBV9 and TRBJ2-1, with an unclear D gene assignment. The DNA sequence is given as TGTGCCAGCAGCCCGGCTCTCAATGAGCAGTTCTTC. Translation gives CASSPALNEQFF.